This TCR beta chain was identified in a study of a mutant IDH1 vaccine in newly diagnosed glioma. Study overall: Males made up 62.5% and females about 40% of treated patients, whose mean age was approximately 41 years.

This sample's time point: baseline, week 1 (first vaccination visit). As for treatment: pre-vaccination baseline after standard-of-care therapy. Those who donated had recent WHO grade 3 or 4 IDH1-mutant, ATRX-lost astrocytomas. Germline values: CDR1 WNHNN, CDR2 SYGVQD (reference sequence). The CDR3 runs 15 residues. J was trimmed by 4 bases and V by 6 bases; bases with no gene match: 10. With regard to this clone: Its antigen remains unidentified.

Study-wide results and limits: Pseudoprogression showed no apparent link to changes in top peripheral T cell clonotypes.

The data were produced by immunoSEQ multiplex PCR, yet TCRdb's version contains in-frame clones alone and is incomplete. The repertoire has around 100,000 clones, roughly 82% of them found once; the top ten carry about 5.6%. The chain uses TRBV10-1 and TRBJ2-7, with 9 bases fitting TRBD2. Sequenced here: PBMCs, sampled from a glioma patient treated with radiotherapy, temozolomide or both. This clonotype was obtained from a man aged 35 to 55 with glioma. Some clones in this sample may be carry-over from other donors' samples. In DNA, the CDR3 is TGCGCCAGCAGCCTGGTGGCTAGCGGGAAATACGAGCAGTACTTC. It encodes CASSLVASGKYEQYF.